This is a list of T cell receptor beta chains from one sample in a study of cytomegalovirus exposure and HLA in healthy donors. The method was immunoSEQ multiplex PCR; TCRdb's version includes in-frame clones alone and lacks a portion of them. The profile covers 280,000 or so clones, with approximately 87% appearing a single time and about 0.99% taken by the ten largest. Material for sequencing was PBMCs. All receptors come from a woman under 30 in good health and CMV-seronegative. Both conserved end residues are part of each CDR3. D genes are given only for firm matches. The size of a clone is reported for some rows only, either as once, few or many, or as a class for expanded clones.

>.|TRBJ1-1|TRBV9|.
CASSARQANTEAFF
TGTGCCAGCAGCGCCAGACAGGCCAACACTGAAGCTTTCTTT
>.|TRBJ2-1|TRBV9|TRBD2
CASSATSVYNEQFF
TGTGCCAGCAGCGCAACTAGCGTGTACAATGAGCAGTTCTTC
>once|TRBJ2-3|TRBV27|.
CASSPYDVRGTDTQYF
TGTGCCAGCAGTCCATATGATGTTCGCGGGACAGATACGCAGTATTTT
>.|TRBJ1-3|TRBV7-2|TRBD1
CASSLNRGGGNTIYF
TGTGCCAGCAGCTTAAACAGGGGGGGTGGAAACACCATATATTTT
>.|TRBJ2-2|TRBV4-1|TRBD2
CASSHASGRVGTGELFF
TGCGCCAGCAGCCATGCTAGCGGGAGAGTAGGCACCGGGGAGCTGTTTTTT
>.|TRBJ1-1|TRBV5-1|.
CARPGEGNTEAFF
TGCGCCAGGCCGGGGGAGGGGAACACTGAAGCTTTCTTT
>.|TRBJ2-5|TRBV4-1|TRBD2
CASSQQAGGRGAQYF
TGCGCCAGCAGCCAACAGGCGGGAGGCCGGGGGGCCCAGTACTTC
>.|TRBJ2-7|TRBV7-2|TRBD2
CASSRAGGAHEQYF
TGTGCCAGCAGCCGAGCGGGGGGGGCGCACGAGCAGTACTTC
>.|TRBJ1-1|TRBV28|TRBD1
CASSLSGGLRTEAFF
TGTGCCAGCAGTTTGTCAGGGGGCCTCAGGACTGAAGCTTTCTTT
>.|TRBJ1-5|TRBV28|TRBD1
CASSWTGTGPNQPQHF
TGTGCCAGCAGTTGGACCGGGACAGGGCCCAATCAGCCCCAGCATTTT
>.|TRBJ2-3|TRBV5-4|TRBD2
CASRFAGGSTDTQYF
TGTGCCAGCAGGTTTGCGGGGGGAAGCACAGATACGCAGTATTTT
>.|TRBJ1-1|TRBV15|TRBD1
CATSVIGQGVPEAFF
TGTGCCACCAGCGTAATAGGACAGGGGGTCCCTGAAGCTTTCTTT
>.|TRBJ1-2|TRBV28|.
CASSPPTGTRVFYGYTF
TGTGCCAGCAGTCCCCCAACCGGGACAAGGGTCTTCTATGGCTACACCTTC
>once|TRBJ2-7|TRBV29-1|TRBD1
CSVGPRTGPNEQYF
TGCAGCGTTGGTCCACGGACAGGGCCCAACGAGCAGTACTTC
>.|TRBJ2-7|TRBV5-6|TRBD1
CASSPSTGGEQYF
TGTGCCAGCAGTCCATCGACAGGGGGCGAGCAGTACTTC
>.|TRBJ2-7|TRBV5-4|TRBD1
CASSLFRGLDQIYEQYF
TGTGCCAGCAGCTTATTTAGGGGGCTAGATCAAATCTACGAGCAGTACTTC
>once|TRBJ1-2|TRBV6-5|.
CASSYSSPVEGYTF
TGTGCCAGCAGTTACTCTTCGCCTGTGGAGGGCTACACCTTC
>.|TRBJ1-1|TRBV2|TRBD1
CASKGQGRRSGTEAFF
TGTGCCAGTAAGGGACAGGGGCGCAGGAGTGGCACTGAAGCTTTCTTT
>.|TRBJ2-5|TRBV6-1|TRBD2
CASSEARGVQETQYF
TGTGCCAGCAGTGAAGCTCGGGGGGTCCAAGAGACCCAGTACTTC
>many|TRBJ2-7|TRBV7-8|.
CASKKRGQGYEQYF
TGTGCCAGCAAGAAAAGGGGACAAGGCTACGAGCAGTACTTC
>.|TRBJ2-3|TRBV6-5|.
CASSYSRLISSDTQYF
TGTGCCAGCAGTTACTCGAGATTAATTTCTTCGGATACGCAGTATTTT
>.|TRBJ1-5|TRBV2|TRBD1
CASRKQGAESNQPQHF
TGTGCCAGCAGAAAACAGGGGGCGGAGAGCAATCAGCCCCAGCATTTT
>.|TRBJ2-1|TRBV14|TRBD1
CASSQGQGYNEQFF
TGTGCCAGCAGCCAGGGACAGGGTTACAATGAGCAGTTCTTC
>.|TRBJ2-1|TRBV4-1|TRBD2
CASSQPTSENYNEQFF
TGCGCCAGCAGCCAGCCGACTAGCGAGAACTACAATGAGCAGTTCTTC
>.|TRBJ1-5|TRBV5-1|TRBD1
CASSLDGQGAGNQPQHF
TGCGCCAGCAGCTTGGACGGGCAGGGGGCTGGAAATCAGCCCCAGCATTTT
>.|TRBJ1-6|TRBV30|.
CAWTGPDGSYNSPLHF
TGTGCCTGGACAGGCCCAGACGGTTCCTATAATTCACCCCTCCACTTT
>.|TRBJ2-1|TRBV12-5|TRBD2
CASVPSGPYNEQFF
TGTGCTAGTGTTCCTAGCGGGCCCTACAATGAGCAGTTCTTC
>.|TRBJ2-1|TRBV6-5|.
CASSYSIVTEQFF
TGTGCCAGCAGTTACTCGATAGTCACTGAGCAGTTCTTC
>.|TRBJ1-1|TRBV7-9|.
CASSLGHLGVSTEAFF
TGTGCCAGCAGCTTAGGACACCTCGGGGTGAGCACTGAAGCTTTCTTT
>.|TRBJ2-7|TRBV7-9|TRBD2
CASSPIPSGKGSYEQYF
TGTGCCAGCAGCCCGATTCCTAGCGGGAAAGGTTCCTACGAGCAGTACTTC
>.|TRBJ1-4|TRBV19|.
CASSIRQTSTNEKLFF
TGTGCCAGTAGTATCCGACAGACTTCAACTAATGAAAAACTGTTTTTT
>.|TRBJ2-5|TRBV28|.
CASSGAGIETQYF
TGTGCCAGCAGCGGGGCGGGGATCGAGACCCAGTACTTC
>.|TRBJ2-3|TRBV10-1|TRBD1
CASRIGRVAGQGVTDTQYF
TGCGCCAGCAGAATAGGTCGGGTGGCGGGACAGGGCGTCACAGATACGCAGTATTTT
>.|TRBJ1-2|TRBV14|.
CASSQALDTGYRGYTF
TGTGCCAGCAGCCAAGCCTTAGATACAGGGTACCGGGGCTACACCTTC
>.|TRBJ2-7|TRBV25-1|TRBD1
CASSEYGQGAGPTYEQYF
TGTGCCAGCAGTGAATATGGTCAGGGGGCAGGGCCCACCTACGAGCAGTACTTC
>.|TRBJ2-7|TRBV6-5|.
CASSPQVPYEQYF
TGTGCCAGCAGCCCCCAGGTCCCCTACGAGCAGTACTTC
>.|TRBJ1-4|TRBV27|.
CASSLRGGNEKLFF
TGTGCCAGCAGTTTAAGGGGCGGAAATGAAAAACTGTTTTTT
>.|TRBJ1-1|TRBV7-6|.
CASSTSGGLSTEAFF
TGTGCCAGCAGCACTAGCGGGGGATTGAGCACTGAAGCTTTCTTT
>.|TRBJ2-7|TRBV27|TRBD2
CASSLLASGSYEQYF
TGTGCCAGCAGTTTATTGGCTAGCGGCTCCTACGAGCAGTACTTC
>once|TRBJ1-4|TRBV28|.
CASSEGSHEKLFF
TGTGCCAGCAGCGAGGGTTCCCATGAAAAACTGTTTTTT
>.|TRBJ2-6|TRBV2|.
CASSDRLSGANVLTF
TGTGCCAGCAGTGACCGACTCTCTGGGGCCAACGTCCTGACTTTC